This record looks at one T cell receptor (beta chain) sequence and its context. The antigen is unknown. Germline is not matched at one junction end, which may reflect a read error. CDR3 size: 13 residues. Germline V gives CDR1 MNHEY, CDR2 SVGEGT. This specimen comes from a study of tumor and adjacent non-tumor tissue in lung cancer. No cell sorting was done before RNA was extracted from the tissue. The normal lung tissue was taken more than 3 cm from the tumor edge. Broader study findings: Higher tumor TCR diversity was associated with shorter survival. Significantly higher TCR diversity was found in tumor than normal lung.

Three rounds of nested PCR, following a modified ARM-PCR protocol, produced the TCRbeta library. TCRdb re-called the multiplex PCR reads through MiXCR, storing one row per CDR3 protein. The sample consists of 50,000 to 70,000 distinct CDR3 sequences, about 55% of them appearing once. The chain couples TRBV6-2 or TRBV6-3 to TRBJ1-2, with a possible D match to TRBD1 (5 bases). The clonotype originates from a man in his sixties or seventies with non-small cell lung cancer. Sequencing input: distant non-tumor lung tissue. The CDR3 is CASSFRARCSYAF. Here the CDR3 DNA reads TGTGCCAGCAGTTTCAGGGCTCGCTGTAGCTACGCCTTC.